These 20 T cell receptor beta chains were sequenced from one sample in a study of monozygotic twins with cystic fibrosis. Some clones are missing from TCRdb's copy, which holds only in-frame ones; the method was immunoSEQ multiplex PCR. The sample lists 30,000 to 40,000 clones; around 65% were seen once. Input material: blood. Source of these receptors: a girl under 18 with cystic fibrosis.

The chain is built from TRBV2 and TRBJ2-1, with 11 nucleotides matching TRBD2. Germline V gene data show CDR1 as SNHLY and CDR2 as FYNNEI. Losses at the gene ends were 2 bases for V and 2 bases for J; bases not matched to a gene: 8. The CDR3 runs to 18 residues. The DNA for the CDR3 is TGTGCCAGCAGTGAAAATTACGGGACTAGCGGTACCTACAATGAGCAGTTCTTC. The encoded protein is CASSENYGTSGTYNEQFF. Based on the CDR3 plus reference TRBV2 and TRBJ2-1, the full variable domain is EPEVTQTPSHQVTQMGQEVILRCVPISNHLYFYWYRQILGQKVEFLVSFYNNEISEKSEIFDDQFSVERPDGSNFTLKIRSTKLEDSAMYFCASSENYGTSGTYNEQFFGPGTRLTVL.

Note on this clone: At one boundary the junction diverges from the germline segment, which might be a read error. The rearrangement uses TRBV10-3 and TRBJ1-1; the D gene is possibly TRBD1 (5 bases). CDR3 length: 11 residues. Germline CDR1 ENHRY, CDR2 SYGVKD. The CDR3 bases are TGTGCCATCAGGAAGGACACGGAAGCTTTCTTT. Translated: CAIRKDTEAFF.

This chain uses TRBV7-8 with TRBJ1-5; TRBD1 might be the D (5 bases). This CDR3 region has 15 residues. Germline V CDR1 and CDR2: SGHVS, FQNEAQ. Between the trimmed V and J ends, which lost 3 bases and 0 bases, there was a span of 9 bases. CDR3 DNA sequence: TGTGCCAGCAGCTTTCAGGGCCGTAGCAATCAGCCCCAGCATTTT. The encoded protein is CASSFQGRSNQPQHF.

This clone was found once. The rearrangement uses TRBV6-5 and TRBJ2-1, with 7 positions matching TRBD1. Germline CDR1 reads MNHEY; CDR2 reads SVGAGI. CDR3 length: 15 amino acids. With 5 bases clipped from V and 0 bases from J, the junction kept 4 bases outside the gene matches. CDR3: CASSLGQSSYNEQFF. Here the CDR3 DNA reads TGTGCCAGCAGTCTGGGACAGAGCTCCTACAATGAGCAGTTCTTC.

J is TRBJ1-2 and V is TRBV5-4, with unresolved D. This CDR3 is built from 16 residues. The ends were cut back, 1 base at V and 1 base at J, with 14 bases in the middle. From germline, CDR1 is SGHNT and CDR2 YYREEE (reference sequence). CDR3 coding DNA: TGTGCCAGCAGCTTGCGCGTTACCCAGGATAACTATGGCTACACCTTC. Translated: CASSLRVTQDNYGYTF.

The gene calls are TRBV6-5 and TRBJ2-5; no definite D call. CDR3 length equals 11 residues. V was clipped by 2 bases and J by 5 bases, with 3 bases between them. Germline V gene data show CDR1 as MNHEY and CDR2 as SVGAGI. The CDR3, as DNA: TGTGCCAGCAGTTACATGGAGACCCAGTACTTC. Translating gives CASSYMETQYF.

V is TRBV5-1 and J is TRBJ2-3; 7 nucleotides match TRBD1. The V segment lost 4 bases and the J segment 6 bases; nucleotides outside the gene matches: 17. Looked up from germline, CDR1 is SGHRS and CDR2 is YFSETQ. This CDR3 contains 17 residues. CDR3 bases: TGCGCCAGCAGCCCTTTAGGGGGCGCGAGCGGCGTGGATACGCAGTATTTT. It specifies CASSPLGGASGVDTQYF.

The V call is TRBV27, the J call TRBJ2-2; 11 nucleotides align to TRBD1. This CDR3 region has 16 residues. V was clipped by 8 bases and J by 4 bases; unmatched bases: 9. CDR1 is MNHEY, CDR2 SMNVEV, per germline (reference sequence). In DNA, the CDR3 is TGTGCCAGCCTTGCCGGACAGGGGGCATCCACCGGGGAGCTGTTTTTT. Its translation is CASLAGQGASTGELFF.

The CDR3 here is CASSSRTGPYEQYV. In nucleotides, the CDR3 is TGTGCCAGCTCATCCCGGACAGGGCCCTACGAGCAGTACGTC. V gene TRBV18 combines with J gene TRBJ2-7; the match to TRBD1 covers 8 bases. Losses at the gene ends were 5 bases for V and 2 bases for J; bases not matched to a gene: 5. CDR1 is KGHSH, CDR2 LQKENI, per germline. This CDR3 region has 14 residues.

This clone showed up just once. The genes are TRBV7-9 and TRBJ2-5; 7 positions match TRBD1. Unmatched junction bases numbered 4, after V lost 5 bases and J lost 1 base. Germline assignment: CDR1 SEHNR and CDR2 FQNEAQ (reference sequence). The CDR3 spans 14 residues. This chain's CDR3 is CASSARDSQETQYF. CDR3 coding DNA: TGTGCCAGCAGCGCTCGGGACAGCCAAGAGACCCAGTACTTC.

The chain employs TRBV9 and TRBJ2-7, with D maybe TRBD2 (6 bases). The V gene lost 0 bases and the J gene lost 3 bases, with 13 bases spanning the gap. Germline V gene lookup returns CDR1 SGDLS and CDR2 YYNGEE. The CDR3 is 15 residues long. This CDR3 is CASSVGGTEDYEQYF. Here the CDR3 DNA reads TGTGCCAGCAGCGTAGGCGGGACGGAAGACTACGAGCAGTACTTC.

This chain links TRBV5-1 with TRBJ1-5; tentative D call: TRBD1 (5 bases). Deletions cut 3 bases from V and 3 bases from J, with 7 bases between. Per the germline V gene, CDR1 is SGHRS and CDR2 is YFSETQ. The CDR3 runs to 13 residues. The CDR3 nucleotides read TGCGCCAGCAGCTGGGACCCCAATCAGCCCCAGCATTTT. Protein product: CASSWDPNQPQHF.

The gene calls are TRBV6-1 and TRBJ2-7; D assignment may be TRBD1 or TRBD2 (5 bases each). V was cut by 3 bases and J by 1 base, with 10 bases left in between. This CDR3 contains 14 residues. Per the germline V gene, CDR1 is MNHNS and CDR2 is SASEGT. CDR3 region: CASSEGPSSYEQYF. The CDR3 DNA is TGTGCCAGCAGTGAGGGACCATCGTCCTACGAGCAGTACTTC.

CDR3 DNA sequence: TGCGCCAGCAGCCAAGTGGCGGGACAGCGTGGCACAGATACGCAGTATTTT. It specifies CASSQVAGQRGTDTQYF. V usage is TRBV4-1 and J usage is TRBJ2-3; TRBD1 might be the D (7 bases). The V end lost 1 base, the J end lost 1 base, and 15 bases lay between the germline ends. The CDR3 sequence is 17 residues long. The germline V gene has CDR1 MGHRA and CDR2 YSYEKL.

This clone came up a few times. This chain links TRBV9 with TRBJ1-1; 7 bases align to TRBD1. Germline values: CDR1 SGDLS, CDR2 YYNGEE. There are 16 residues in the CDR3. V trimming: 0 bases; J trimming: 2 bases; junction bases outside the gene matches: 7. The CDR3 DNA is TGTGCCAGCAGCGTAGTAACCGGGACAGAAAACACTGAAGCTTTCTTT. Protein sequence: CASSVVTGTENTEAFF.

In its sample, this clone was seen once. The chain uses TRBV10-3 and TRBJ2-1, with 13 nucleotides matching TRBD2. J was trimmed by 6 bases and V by 6 bases; bases with no gene match: 2. This CDR3 contains 14 residues. Germline V gives CDR1 ENHRY, CDR2 SYGVKD. CDR3 bases: TGTGCCATCAGCGGGACTAGCGGGACCAATGAGCAGTTCTTC. This codes for CAISGTSGTNEQFF.

The genes are TRBV4-2 and TRBJ2-2; TRBD1 might be the D (6 bases). The CDR3 spans 16 residues. The V end lost 0 bases, the J end lost 7 bases, and 15 bases lay between the germline ends. Germline V gives CDR1 LGHNA, CDR2 YNFKEQ. In DNA form, the CDR3 reads TGTGCCAGCAGCCAAGAGGACAGACGTTATGTCGGGGAGCTGTTTTTT. Encoded protein: CASSQEDRRYVGELFF.

This chain connects TRBV4-1 to TRBJ2-6, with TRBD1 identical over 9 bases. The CDR3 is 20 residues long. The V gene's germline CDR1 is MGHRA and CDR2 YSYEKL. With 4 bases clipped from V and 0 bases from J, the junction kept 13 bases outside the gene matches. CDR3 in DNA: TGCGCCAGCAGCCTTTTGACCGGGACAGGGATTAACTCTGGGGCCAACGTCCTGACTTTC. It specifies CASSLLTGTGINSGANVLTF.

This chain links TRBV4-3 with TRBJ2-1; D may be TRBD2 (6 bases). V was clipped by 1 base and J by 10 bases, with 17 bases between them. Germline CDR1 and CDR2: LGHNA and YSLEER. The CDR3 has 15 amino acids. The CDR3 region has the DNA TGCGCCAGCAGCCAAGTCGCGACTAGAGGTTCGGAGCAGTTCTTC. Protein: CASSQVATRGSEQFF.

V usage is TRBV29-1 and J usage is TRBJ1-1; D remains ambiguous. CDR1 is SQVTM and CDR2 is ANQGSEA in the germline V gene. V dropped 8 bases and J dropped 1 base, with 14 bases sitting between them. This CDR3 is built from 13 residues. CDR3 coding DNA: TGCAGCTTCCGACGGAAACAGAACACTGAAGCTTTCTTT. Translated: CSFRRKQNTEAFF.